This TCR beta chain stems from a study of T-cell reconstitution after alpha-beta-depleted transplantation in children. The sample holds many counts of this clonotype. This CDR3 has 16 residues. The V and J ends lost 0 bases and 7 bases, in that order; junction bases with no gene match: 4. CDR1 is MNHEY and CDR2 is SVGAGI in the germline V gene. Unique molecular identifiers featured in how the TCRbeta library was prepared. In TCRdb, the PCR reads were re-called with MiXCR into one record per CDR3 protein. The table includes around 600,000 distinct CDR3 sequences, 10% to 13% detected once. This receptor was obtained from a human donor who donated a stem cell graft to a child with acute myeloid leukemia. Specimen: PBMCs from the stem cell graft donor, collected from the stem cell graft. The chain combines TRBV6-5 with TRBJ2-2, with 11 nucleotides matching TRBD1. In DNA form, the CDR3 reads TGTGCCAGCAGTTACTCAACGGGACAGGGGGACGGGGAGCTGTTTTTT. Translation: CASSYSTGQGDGELFF.